This T cell receptor (beta chain) was identified in a study of spatial heterogeneity in lung cancer. Study-level information: A unique TCR and UMI combination showed up more than ten times in raw reads, on average.

Study-wide findings and caveats: It was found that expanded intratumoral alpha and beta TCR counts tracked tumor mutation counts.

Time point meaning: sample taken at primary tumor resection. Samples were donated by 72 untreated early-stage non-small cell lung cancer patients. Sequencing covered unsorted whole RNA taken from tumor, nontumor lung or frozen PBMC. This clonotype was observed a few times. Its antigen is currently unknown. V was cut by 3 bases and J by 0 bases, with 7 bases left in between. Germline-derived CDR1 and CDR2 are ENHRY and SYGVKD. The CDR3 is made up of 14 amino acids. TCR cDNA molecules each had a unique molecular identifier. From the 5' RACE reads, TCRdb called clonotypes with MiXCR, one entry per CDR3 protein. In the table there are 4,500 to 6,000 distinct CDR3 sequences, roughly 8.1% of which are singletons.

This TCR derives from a male donor with early-stage non-small cell lung cancer. The starting material was lung tumor tissue, obtained at surgery. The chain carries TRBV10-3 and TRBJ2-3; TRBD2 is a possible D gene (6 bases). The CDR3 DNA is TGTGCCATCAGTGACCGGGGGAGCACAGATACGCAGTATTTT. Encoded protein: CAISDRGSTDTQYF.